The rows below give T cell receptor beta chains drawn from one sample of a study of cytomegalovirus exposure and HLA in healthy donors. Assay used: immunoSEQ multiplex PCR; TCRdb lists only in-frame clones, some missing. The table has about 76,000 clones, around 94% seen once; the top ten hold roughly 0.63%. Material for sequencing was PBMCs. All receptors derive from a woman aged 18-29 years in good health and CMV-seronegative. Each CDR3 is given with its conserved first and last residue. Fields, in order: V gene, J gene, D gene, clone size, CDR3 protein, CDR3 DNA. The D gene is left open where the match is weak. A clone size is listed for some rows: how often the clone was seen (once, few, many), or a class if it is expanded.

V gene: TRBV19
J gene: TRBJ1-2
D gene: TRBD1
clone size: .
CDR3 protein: CASSTPSTGFYGYTF
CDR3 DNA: TGTGCCAGTAGTACCCCCTCGACAGGGTTCTATGGCTACACCTTC

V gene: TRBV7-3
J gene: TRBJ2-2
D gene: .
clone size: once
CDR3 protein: CASSLGAGELFF
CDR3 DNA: TGTGCCAGCAGCTTAGGGGCAGGGGAGCTGTTTTTT

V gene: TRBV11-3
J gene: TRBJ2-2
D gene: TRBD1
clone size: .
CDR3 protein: CASRRQGSRNTGELFF
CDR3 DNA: TGTGCCAGCAGAAGACAGGGGTCGCGTAACACCGGGGAGCTGTTTTTT

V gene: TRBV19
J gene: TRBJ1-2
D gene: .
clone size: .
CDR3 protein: CASTQLGASYGYTF
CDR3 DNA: TGTGCCAGTACCCAATTGGGCGCAAGCTATGGCTACACCTTC

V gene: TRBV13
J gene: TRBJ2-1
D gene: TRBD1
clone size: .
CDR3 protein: CASSSQQTTGWSYNEQFF
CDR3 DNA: TGTGCCAGCAGCTCCCAACAGACGACAGGGTGGTCCTACAATGAGCAGTTCTTC

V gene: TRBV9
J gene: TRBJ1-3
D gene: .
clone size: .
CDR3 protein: CASSVRTEQGNTIYF
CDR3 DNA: TGTGCCAGCAGCGTAAGGACAGAACAAGGAAACACCATATATTTT

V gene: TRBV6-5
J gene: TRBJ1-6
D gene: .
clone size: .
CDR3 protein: CASSYSISQGTPLHF
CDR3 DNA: TGTGCCAGCAGTTACTCGATATCTCAGGGTACACCCCTCCACTTT

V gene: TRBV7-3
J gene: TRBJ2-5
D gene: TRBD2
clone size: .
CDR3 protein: CASSLEPSGGETQYF
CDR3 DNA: TGTGCCAGCAGCTTAGAACCGAGCGGGGGAGAGACCCAGTACTTC

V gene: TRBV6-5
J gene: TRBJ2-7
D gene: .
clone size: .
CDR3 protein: CASSPDRSAYEQYF
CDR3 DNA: TGTGCCAGCAGCCCCGACAGGTCTGCTTACGAGCAGTACTTC

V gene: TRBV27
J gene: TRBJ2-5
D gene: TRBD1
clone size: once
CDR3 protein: CASSSGQQILPWETQYF
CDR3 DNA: TGTGCCAGCAGTTCGGGACAGCAAATCCTCCCATGGGAGACCCAGTACTTC

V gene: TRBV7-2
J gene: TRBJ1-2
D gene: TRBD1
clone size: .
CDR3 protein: CASSHTGTGNYGYTF
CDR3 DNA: TGTGCCAGCAGCCACACCGGGACAGGGAACTATGGCTACACCTTC

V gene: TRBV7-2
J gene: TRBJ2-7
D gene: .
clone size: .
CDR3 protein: CASSPPGRLGGEQYF
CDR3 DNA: TGTGCCAGCAGCCCCCCGGGAAGGCTAGGGGGCGAGCAGTACTTC

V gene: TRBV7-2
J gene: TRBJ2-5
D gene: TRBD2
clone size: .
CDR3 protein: CASRDRTSGGGTQYF
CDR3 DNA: TGTGCCAGCAGAGACAGGACTAGCGGGGGGGGGACCCAGTACTTC

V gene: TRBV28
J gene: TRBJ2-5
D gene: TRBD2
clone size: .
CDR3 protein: CASSSGLAVSETQYF
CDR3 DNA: TGTGCCAGCAGTTCGGGACTAGCCGTTTCCGAGACCCAGTACTTC

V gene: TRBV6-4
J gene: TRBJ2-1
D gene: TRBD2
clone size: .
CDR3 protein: CASSVEAGTYNEQFF
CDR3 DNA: TGTGCCAGCAGTGTTGAAGCGGGGACTTACAATGAGCAGTTCTTC

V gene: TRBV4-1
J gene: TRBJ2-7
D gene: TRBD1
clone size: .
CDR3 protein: CASSQVAGTGGGYEQYF
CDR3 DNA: TGCGCCAGCAGCCAAGTCGCCGGGACAGGAGGTGGTTACGAGCAGTACTTC

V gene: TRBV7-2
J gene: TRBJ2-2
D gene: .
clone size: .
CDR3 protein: CASSLDGNTGELFF
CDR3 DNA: TGTGCCAGCAGCTTAGACGGGAACACCGGGGAGCTGTTTTTT

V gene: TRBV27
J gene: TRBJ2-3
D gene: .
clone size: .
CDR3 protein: CASSLPRNGGDTQYF
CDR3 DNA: TGTGCCAGCAGTCTACCCCGCAATGGCGGAGATACGCAGTATTTT

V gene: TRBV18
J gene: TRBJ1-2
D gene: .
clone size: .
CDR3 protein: CASSPLRGERYGYTF
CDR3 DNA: TGTGCCAGCTCACCACTACGGGGGGAACGCTATGGCTACACCTTC